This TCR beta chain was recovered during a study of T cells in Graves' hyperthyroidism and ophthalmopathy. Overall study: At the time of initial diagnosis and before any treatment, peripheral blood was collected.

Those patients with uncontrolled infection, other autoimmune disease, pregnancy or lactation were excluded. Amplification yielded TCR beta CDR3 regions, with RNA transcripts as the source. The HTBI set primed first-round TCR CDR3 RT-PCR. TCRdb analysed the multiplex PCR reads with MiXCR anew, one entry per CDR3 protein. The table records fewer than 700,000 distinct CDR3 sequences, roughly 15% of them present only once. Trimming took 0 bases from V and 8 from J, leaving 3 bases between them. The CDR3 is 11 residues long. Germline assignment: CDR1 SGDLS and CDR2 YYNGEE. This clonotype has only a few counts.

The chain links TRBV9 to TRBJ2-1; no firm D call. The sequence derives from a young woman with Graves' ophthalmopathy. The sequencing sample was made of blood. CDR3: CASSVGDEQFF. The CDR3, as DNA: TGTGCCAGCAGCGTAGGGGATGAGCAGTTCTTC.